This T cell receptor beta chain was profiled in a study of CD8+ T cells in alopecia areata (dated by TCRdb to the late 2010s). Study-level background: The treated patients, all with moderate-to-severe alopecia areata, were enrolled in an open-label pilot trial of oral tofacitinib given at 5 to 10 mg twice daily. Patients received tofacitinib for 6 to 18 months and were then followed off drug for 6 months to check for delayed response and recurrence. The SALT score, which quantifies the percentage of affected scalp surface area, was used to measure disease severity in treated patients. In both human patients and the C3H/HeJ mouse model, the study applied high-throughput TCRbeta sequencing to look at T cell clonal expansion in alopecia areata. Human TCRbeta sequencing covered scalp tissue and sorted CD4+ and CD8+ peripheral blood T cells from patchy and totalis/universalis alopecia areata patients and healthy controls. Biopsies were taken from tofacitinib-treated patients at baseline and at 4 and 24 weeks of treatment, and a later scalp biopsy was taken in several of the tofacitinib-treated patients. Clonality in the scalp was compared among normal scalp (n=4), patchy alopecia areata scalp (n=8), and alopecia totalis/universalis scalp (n=8). RNA came from the PAXgene miRNA kit for fixed scalp, the miRNeasy kit for PBMCs, and the RNeasy kit for mouse skin. immunoSEQ multiplex PCR using 35 Vbeta forward primers and 13 Jbeta reverse primers was used to amplify TCRbeta CDR3 regions.

As encoded in the germline V gene (reference sequence), CDR1 is LNHDA while CDR2 is SQIVND. V is clipped by 5 bases and J by 0 bases, and the sequence between their germline boundaries is 17 bases long. Measured from the cysteine to the phenylalanine, the CDR3 is 17 residues long. Only the CDR3 portion is preserved as DNA: 51 bases, with reading frame beginning at the first base. The sample's treatment or condition label, decoded: oral pan-JAK inhibitor, 5-10 mg twice daily. Lesional scalp punch biopsies and peripheral blood were obtained from alopecia areata patients. PBMCs were separated by density centrifugation and stained for CD3, CD4 and CD8, after which CD4+ and CD8+ T cells were sorted on a FACSAria. This clone was counted between two and nine times. Its antigen remains undetermined. No much larger clone exists at a distance of one base, and base qualities are not known. Preparation of the library involved the immunoSEQ multiplex PCR assay. RNA was extracted from all samples and reverse transcribed into cDNA, which served as template for TCR sequencing. First-strand cDNA was synthesized using SuperScript III with a 2:1 mix of oligo-dT and random hexamers. Amplification bias was assessed with a synthetic immune receptor repertoire, and residual bias was removed computationally. The authors processed their data as follows. Raw reads were preprocessed for error removal, and CDR3 was defined according to IMGT conventions as running from the conserved cysteine to phenylalanine. Clonality was calculated as 1 minus Shannon entropy normalized by log2 of the number of productive unique TCRs. Whether scalp clones were CD4 or CD8 was inferred by matching scalp TCRbeta sequences against CD4 and CD8 repertoires sorted from blood. The source is immuneACCESS, and TCRdb retained only in-frame sequences with V and J called. Part of the clones is not carried over; for the studies checked, unresolved V genes explain less than half of this, and the remainder is unexplained. D and trimming come from the DNA, and the V and J calls and clone size come from that table. The sample includes some 150,000 clones, with roughly 50% observed a single time. The leading ten clones occupy about a sixth of the sample.

The investigation overall reported the following: Because the treated cohort was small and had only one nonresponder, larger studies are needed to examine links between baseline CD8+ expansion and response. Higher clonality and more expanded CD8+ clones were observed in lesional scalp than in normal scalp, particularly in alopecia totalis/universalis, a finding suggestive of antigenic drive. During tofacitinib treatment, many expanded lesional clones remained in scalp and blood, and this persistence may partly explain relapse after treatment is stopped. Shared TCR sequences between patients were less evident than in mice, which may be partly attributable to HLA diversity in the patient population. Unlike mouse skin, which is dominated by gammadelta T cells, normal human skin has resident alphabeta T cells that are also sequenced, and this complicates analysis of the scalp TCR repertoire. With tofacitinib, both scalp clonality and the number of expanded CD8+ clones among the top 100 scalp clones went down significantly.

The TCR comes from a human donor with alopecia areata. Sequencing used CD4+ T cells sorted from blood, obtained at approximately week 56, from a patient treated with tofacitinib. In this chain, TRBV19 is recombined with TRBJ2-1; confidence is insufficient to name the D gene. The nucleotides read TGTGCCAGTAGTCGTTTTCGGCCCCAGAGCTCCTACAATGAGCAGTTCTTC. The encoded protein is CASSRFRPQSSYNEQFF.